Sequencing of this TCR beta chain was carried out in a study of T-cell memory formation after mild COVID-19. Overall study results and limits: SARS-CoV-2 specificity of second-wave clones peaking day 37 was unconfirmed. The study found contracting CD4+ clones mainly in CM and EM and contracting CD8+ clones in EMRA. Contracting clones, day 15 to 85, had balanced CD4/CD8, and later expanders favored CD4+.

5'RACE with constant-segment primers yielded barcoded, UMI-tagged TCR alpha and TCR beta cDNA libraries. TCRdb re-analysed the 5' RACE reads in MiXCR, keeping a single row per CDR3 protein. The sample comprises about 470,000 distinct CDR3 sequences, about 20% of which are singletons, and approximately 13% rests with the top ten. A note on this clonotype: What it binds is unknown.

Trimming took 2 bases from V and 6 from J; bases not matched to a gene: 6. This CDR3 comprises 16 residues. Germline CDR1 LGHDT, CDR2 YNNKEL (reference sequence). The TCR originated in an adult woman who had mild COVID-19 (a few samples of this study predate the infection). Cell type and time point are not known. Sequencing was performed on PBMCs or a T cell subset sorted from them (not recorded which). This chain joins TRBV3-1 and TRBJ2-3; 12 bases are a match to TRBD2. This chain's CDR3 is CASSQLAGGKVDTQYF. Here the CDR3 DNA reads TGTGCCAGCAGCCAACTAGCGGGGGGGAAGGTGGATACGCAGTATTTT.